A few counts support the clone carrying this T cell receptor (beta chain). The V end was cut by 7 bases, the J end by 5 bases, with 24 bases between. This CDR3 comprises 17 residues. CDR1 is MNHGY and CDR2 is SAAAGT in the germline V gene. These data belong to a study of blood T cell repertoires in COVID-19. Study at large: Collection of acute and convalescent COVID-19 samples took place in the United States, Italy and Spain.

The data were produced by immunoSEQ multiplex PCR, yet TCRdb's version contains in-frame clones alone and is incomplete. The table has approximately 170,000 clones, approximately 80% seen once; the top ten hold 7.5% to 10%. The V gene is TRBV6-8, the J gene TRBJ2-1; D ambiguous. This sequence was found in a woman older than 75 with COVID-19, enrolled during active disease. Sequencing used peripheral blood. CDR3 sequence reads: CASNTEPIQPRNNEQFF. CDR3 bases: TGTGCCAGCAACACAGAGCCGATTCAACCCCGTAACAATGAGCAGTTCTTC.